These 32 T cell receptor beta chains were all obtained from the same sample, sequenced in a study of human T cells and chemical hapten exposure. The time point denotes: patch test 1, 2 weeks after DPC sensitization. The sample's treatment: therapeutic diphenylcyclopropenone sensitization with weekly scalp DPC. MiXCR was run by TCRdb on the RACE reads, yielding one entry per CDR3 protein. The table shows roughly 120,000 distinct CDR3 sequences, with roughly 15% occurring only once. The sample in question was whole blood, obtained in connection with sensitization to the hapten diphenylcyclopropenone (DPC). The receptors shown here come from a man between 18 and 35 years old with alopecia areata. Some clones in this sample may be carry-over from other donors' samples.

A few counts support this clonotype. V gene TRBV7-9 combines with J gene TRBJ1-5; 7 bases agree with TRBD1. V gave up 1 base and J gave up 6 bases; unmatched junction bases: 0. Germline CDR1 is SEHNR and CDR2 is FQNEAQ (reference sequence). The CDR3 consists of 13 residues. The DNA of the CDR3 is TGTGCCAGCAGCTTAGAGGGGGCTCAGCCCCAGCATTTT. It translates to CASSLEGAQPQHF.

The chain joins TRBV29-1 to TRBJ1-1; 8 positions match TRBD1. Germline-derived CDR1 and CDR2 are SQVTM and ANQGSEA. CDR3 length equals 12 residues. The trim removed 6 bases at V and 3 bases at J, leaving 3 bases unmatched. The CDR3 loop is CSVMTGDTEAFF. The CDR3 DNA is TGCAGCGTCATGACAGGGGACACTGAAGCTTTCTTT.

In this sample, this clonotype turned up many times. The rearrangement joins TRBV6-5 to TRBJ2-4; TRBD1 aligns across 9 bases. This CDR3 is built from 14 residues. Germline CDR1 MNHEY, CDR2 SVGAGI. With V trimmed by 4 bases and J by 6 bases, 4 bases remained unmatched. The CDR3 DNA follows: TGTGCCAGCAGTTCCACAGGGGGCGTAAACATTCAGTACTTC. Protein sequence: CASSSTGGVNIQYF.

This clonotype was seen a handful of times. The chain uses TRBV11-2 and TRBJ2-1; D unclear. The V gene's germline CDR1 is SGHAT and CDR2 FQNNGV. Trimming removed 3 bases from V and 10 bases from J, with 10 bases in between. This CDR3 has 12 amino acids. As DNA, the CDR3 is TGTGCCAGCAGCTTTTCAAGGCTCGAGCAGTTCTTC. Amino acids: CASSFSRLEQFF.

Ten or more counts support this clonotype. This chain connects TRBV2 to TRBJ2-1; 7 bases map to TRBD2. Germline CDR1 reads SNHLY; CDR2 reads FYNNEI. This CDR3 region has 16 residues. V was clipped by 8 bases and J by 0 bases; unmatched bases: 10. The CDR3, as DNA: TGTGCCAGCTCGGGTACCGGGGGGAGCTCCTACAATGAGCAGTTCTTC. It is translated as CASSGTGGSSYNEQFF. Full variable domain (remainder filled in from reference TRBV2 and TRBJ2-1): EPEVTQTPSHQVTQMGQEVILRCVPISNHLYFYWYRQILGQKVEFLVSFYNNEISEKSEIFDDQFSVERPDGSNFTLKIRSTKLEDSAMYFCASSGTGGSSYNEQFFGPGTRLTVL.

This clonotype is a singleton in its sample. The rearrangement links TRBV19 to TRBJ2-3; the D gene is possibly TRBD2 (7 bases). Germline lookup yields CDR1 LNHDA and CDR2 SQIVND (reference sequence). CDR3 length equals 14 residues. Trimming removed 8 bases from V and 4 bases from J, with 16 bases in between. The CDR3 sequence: CASRGGNSADTQYF. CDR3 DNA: TGTGCCAGTCGCGGGGGCAATAGCGCAGATACGCAGTATTTT. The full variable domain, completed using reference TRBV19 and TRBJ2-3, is DGGITQSPKYLFRKEGQNVTLSCEQNLNHDAMYWYRQDPGQGLRLIYYSQIVNDFQKGDIAEGYSVSREKKESFPLTVTSAQKNPTAFYLCASRGGNSADTQYFGPGTRLTVL.

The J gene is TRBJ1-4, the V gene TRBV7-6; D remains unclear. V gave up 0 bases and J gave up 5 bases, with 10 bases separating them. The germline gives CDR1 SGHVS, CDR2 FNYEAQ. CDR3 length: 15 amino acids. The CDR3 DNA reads TGTGCCAGCAGCTTAGCCAGACCCGAAAATGAAAAACTGTTTTTT. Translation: CASSLARPENEKLFF.

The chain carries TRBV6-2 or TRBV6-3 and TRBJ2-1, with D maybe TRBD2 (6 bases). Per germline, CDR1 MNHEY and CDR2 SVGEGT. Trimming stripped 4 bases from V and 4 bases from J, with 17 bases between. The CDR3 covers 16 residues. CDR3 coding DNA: TGTGCCAGCAGTTTTGGGACTTCAGCACGGTACAATGAGCAGTTCTTC. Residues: CASSFGTSARYNEQFF.

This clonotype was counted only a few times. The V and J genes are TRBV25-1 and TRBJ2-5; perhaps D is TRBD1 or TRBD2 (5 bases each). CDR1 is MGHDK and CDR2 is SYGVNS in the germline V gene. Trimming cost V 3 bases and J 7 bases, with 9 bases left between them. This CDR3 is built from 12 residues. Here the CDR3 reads CASSDLGVTQYF. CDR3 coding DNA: TGTGCCAGCAGTGACCTGGGGGTGACCCAGTACTTC.

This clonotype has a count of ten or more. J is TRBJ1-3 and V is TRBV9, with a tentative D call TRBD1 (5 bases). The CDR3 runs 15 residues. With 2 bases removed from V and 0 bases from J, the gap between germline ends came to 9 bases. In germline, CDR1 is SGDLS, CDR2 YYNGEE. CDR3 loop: CASSVGTSSGNTIYF. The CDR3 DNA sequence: TGTGCCAGCAGCGTTGGGACGAGCTCTGGAAACACCATATATTTT.

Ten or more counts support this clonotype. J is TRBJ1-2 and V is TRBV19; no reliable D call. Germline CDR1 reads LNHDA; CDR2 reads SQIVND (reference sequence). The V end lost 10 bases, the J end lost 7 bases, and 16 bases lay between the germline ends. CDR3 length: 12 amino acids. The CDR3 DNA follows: TGTGCCACCACAACAAGAGTCGGTGGCTACACCTTC. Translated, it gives CATTTRVGGYTF.

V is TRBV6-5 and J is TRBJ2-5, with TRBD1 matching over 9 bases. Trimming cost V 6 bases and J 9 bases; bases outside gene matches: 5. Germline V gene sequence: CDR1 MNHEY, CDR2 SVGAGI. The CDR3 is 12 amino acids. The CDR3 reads CASSTGGSPQYF. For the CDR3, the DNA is TGTGCCAGCAGCACAGGGGGCAGCCCCCAGTACTTC.

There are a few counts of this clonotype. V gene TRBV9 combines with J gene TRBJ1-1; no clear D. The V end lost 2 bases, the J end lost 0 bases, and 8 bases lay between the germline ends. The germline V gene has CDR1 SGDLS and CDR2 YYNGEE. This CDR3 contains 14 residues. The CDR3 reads CASSVVTLNTEAFF. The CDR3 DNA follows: TGTGCCAGCAGCGTTGTGACACTGAACACTGAAGCTTTCTTT.

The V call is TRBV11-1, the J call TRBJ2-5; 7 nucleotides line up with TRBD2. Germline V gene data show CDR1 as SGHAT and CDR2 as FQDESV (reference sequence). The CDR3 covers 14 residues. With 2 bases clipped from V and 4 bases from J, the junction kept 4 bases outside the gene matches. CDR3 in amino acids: CASSLQTSRETQYF. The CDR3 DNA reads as TGTGCCAGCAGCTTACAGACTAGCCGAGAGACCCAGTACTTC.

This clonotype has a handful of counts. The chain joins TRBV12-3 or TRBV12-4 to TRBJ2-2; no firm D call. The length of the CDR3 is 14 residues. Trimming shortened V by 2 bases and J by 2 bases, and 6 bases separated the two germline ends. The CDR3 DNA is TGTGCCAGCAGTTTAAGGCCTAACACCGGGGAGCTGTTTTTT. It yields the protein CASSLRPNTGELFF.

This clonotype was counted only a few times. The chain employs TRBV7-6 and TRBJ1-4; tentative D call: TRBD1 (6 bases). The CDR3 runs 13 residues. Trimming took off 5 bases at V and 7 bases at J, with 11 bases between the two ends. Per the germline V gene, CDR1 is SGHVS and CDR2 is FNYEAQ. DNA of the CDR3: TGTGCCAGCAGCCCGCGAGGGGGTGAAAAACTGTTTTTT. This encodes CASSPRGGEKLFF.

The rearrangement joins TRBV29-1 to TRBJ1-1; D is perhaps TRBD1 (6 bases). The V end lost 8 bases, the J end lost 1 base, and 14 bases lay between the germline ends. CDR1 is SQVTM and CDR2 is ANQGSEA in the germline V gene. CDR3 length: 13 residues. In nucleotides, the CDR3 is TGCAGCTCTTCGCAGGGACAGAACACTGAAGCTTTCTTT. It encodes CSSSQGQNTEAFF.

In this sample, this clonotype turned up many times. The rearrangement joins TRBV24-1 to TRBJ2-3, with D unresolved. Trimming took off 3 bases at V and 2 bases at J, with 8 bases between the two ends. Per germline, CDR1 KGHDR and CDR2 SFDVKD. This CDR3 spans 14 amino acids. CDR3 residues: CATSDRISTDTQYF. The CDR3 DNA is TGTGCCACCAGTGATCGTATCTCCACAGATACGCAGTATTTT.

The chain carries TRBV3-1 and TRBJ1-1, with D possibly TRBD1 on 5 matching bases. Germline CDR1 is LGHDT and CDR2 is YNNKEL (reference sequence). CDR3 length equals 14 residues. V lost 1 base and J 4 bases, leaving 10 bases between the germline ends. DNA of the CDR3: TGTGCCAGCAGCCAAGTATCGGGGCTCACTGAAGCTTTCTTT. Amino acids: CASSQVSGLTEAFF.

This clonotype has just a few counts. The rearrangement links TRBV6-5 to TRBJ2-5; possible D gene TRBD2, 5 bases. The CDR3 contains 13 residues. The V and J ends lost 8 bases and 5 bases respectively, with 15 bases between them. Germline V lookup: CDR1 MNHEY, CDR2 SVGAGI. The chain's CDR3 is CASRSGDGETQYF. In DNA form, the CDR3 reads TGTGCCAGCCGTTCCGGGGATGGGGAGACCCAGTACTTC.

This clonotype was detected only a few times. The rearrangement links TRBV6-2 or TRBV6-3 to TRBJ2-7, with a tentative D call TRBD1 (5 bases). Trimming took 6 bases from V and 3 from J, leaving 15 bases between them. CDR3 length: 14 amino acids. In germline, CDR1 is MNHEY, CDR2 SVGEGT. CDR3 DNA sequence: TGTGCCAGCAGCTCTACAGGAACGTACTACGAGCAGTACTTC. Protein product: CASSSTGTYYEQYF.

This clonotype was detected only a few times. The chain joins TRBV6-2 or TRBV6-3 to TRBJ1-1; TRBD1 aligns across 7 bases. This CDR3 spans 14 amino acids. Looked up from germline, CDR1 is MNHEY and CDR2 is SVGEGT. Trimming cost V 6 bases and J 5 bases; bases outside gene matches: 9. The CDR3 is CASSPRGRVTEAFF. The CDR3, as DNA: TGTGCCAGCAGCCCAAGGGGGCGCGTTACTGAAGCTTTCTTT.

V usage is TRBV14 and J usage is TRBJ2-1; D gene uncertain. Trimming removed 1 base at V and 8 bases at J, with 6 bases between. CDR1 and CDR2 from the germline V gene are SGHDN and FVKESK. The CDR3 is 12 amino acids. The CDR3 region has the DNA TGTGCCAGCAGCCAAGGAGGTTATGAGCAGTTCTTC. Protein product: CASSQGGYEQFF.

CDR3 nucleotide sequence: TGCGCCAGCAGCCAAGACCCAGGGGGAGCTTTCTTT. Translated: CASSQDPGGAFF. The V call is TRBV4-1, the J call TRBJ1-1; 7 bases agree with TRBD1. After removal of 0 bases from V and 10 bases from J, the junction contained 2 bases not matched to a gene. The CDR3 spans 12 residues. Germline assignment: CDR1 MGHRA and CDR2 YSYEKL.

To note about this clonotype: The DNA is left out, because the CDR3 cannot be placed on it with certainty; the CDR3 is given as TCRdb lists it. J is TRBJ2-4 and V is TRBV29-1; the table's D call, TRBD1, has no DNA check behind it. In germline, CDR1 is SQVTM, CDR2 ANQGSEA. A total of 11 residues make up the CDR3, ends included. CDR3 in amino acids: CSVGTGNIQNF.

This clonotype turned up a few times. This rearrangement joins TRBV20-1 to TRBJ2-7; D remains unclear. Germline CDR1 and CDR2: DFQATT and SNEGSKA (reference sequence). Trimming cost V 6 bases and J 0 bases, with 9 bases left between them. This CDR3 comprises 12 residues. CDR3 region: CSAGPSSYEQYF. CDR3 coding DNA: TGCAGTGCCGGGCCGAGCTCCTACGAGCAGTACTTC.

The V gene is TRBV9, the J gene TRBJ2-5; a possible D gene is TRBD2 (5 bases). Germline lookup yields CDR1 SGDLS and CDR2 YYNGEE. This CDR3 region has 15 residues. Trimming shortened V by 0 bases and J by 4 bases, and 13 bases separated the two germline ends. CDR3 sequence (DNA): TGTGCCAGCAGCGTAGGAGGGATTGGGGTAGAGACCCAGTACTTC. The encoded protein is CASSVGGIGVETQYF.

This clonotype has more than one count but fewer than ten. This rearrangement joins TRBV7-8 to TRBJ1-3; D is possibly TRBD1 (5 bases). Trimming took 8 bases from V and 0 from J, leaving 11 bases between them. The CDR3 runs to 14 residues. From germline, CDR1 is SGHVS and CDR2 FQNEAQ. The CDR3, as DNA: TGTGCCAGCCTTATGGGGCGCTCTGGAAACACCATATATTTT. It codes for CASLMGRSGNTIYF.

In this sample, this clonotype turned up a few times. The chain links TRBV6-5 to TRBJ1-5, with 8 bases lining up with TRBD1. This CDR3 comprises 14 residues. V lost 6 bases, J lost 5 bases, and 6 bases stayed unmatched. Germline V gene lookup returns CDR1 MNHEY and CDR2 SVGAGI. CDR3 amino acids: CASRPRGLDQPQHF. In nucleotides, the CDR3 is TGTGCCAGCAGGCCCAGGGGGCTAGATCAGCCCCAGCATTTT.

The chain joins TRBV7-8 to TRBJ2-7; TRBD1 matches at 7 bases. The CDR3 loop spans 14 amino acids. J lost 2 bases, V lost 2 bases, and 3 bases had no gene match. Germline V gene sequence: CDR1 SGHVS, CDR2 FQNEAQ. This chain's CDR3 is CASSLRGLAYEQYF. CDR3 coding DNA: TGTGCCAGCAGCTTAAGGGGGCTAGCCTACGAGCAGTACTTC.

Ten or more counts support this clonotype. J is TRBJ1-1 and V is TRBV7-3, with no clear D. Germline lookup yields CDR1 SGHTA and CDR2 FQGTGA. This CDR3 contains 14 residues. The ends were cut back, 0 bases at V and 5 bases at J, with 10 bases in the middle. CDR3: CASSLTAGGTEAFF. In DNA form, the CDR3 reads TGTGCCAGCAGCTTAACGGCAGGTGGGACTGAAGCTTTCTTT.

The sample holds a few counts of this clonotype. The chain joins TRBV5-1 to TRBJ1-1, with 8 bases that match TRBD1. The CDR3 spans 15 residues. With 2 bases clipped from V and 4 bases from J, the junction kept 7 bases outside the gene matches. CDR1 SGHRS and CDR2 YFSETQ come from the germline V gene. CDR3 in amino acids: CASSLLQGEVTEAFF. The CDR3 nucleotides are TGCGCCAGCAGCTTACTACAGGGGGAGGTCACTGAAGCTTTCTTT.